The 10 T cell receptor beta chains below come from one sample, sequenced in a study of post-analysis software for immune sequencing data. These receptors have no identified antigens. Study-wide results and limits: About five TRBV segments were more frequent in patients than controls; TRBV5-6, TRBV5-1 and TRBV20-1 belonged to this group.

Unique molecular identifiers were present in the TCR beta cDNA libraries. TCRdb redid the calling of the PCR reads with MiXCR, one entry per CDR3 protein. This sample has around 400,000 distinct CDR3 sequences; approximately 42% occur once, and the top ten carry approximately 7.1%. The material sequenced was blood. The receptors originated from a girl aged 2-10 years with multiple sclerosis.

This clonotype was counted only a few times. The chain couples TRBV18 to TRBJ2-5; TRBD1 is a possible D gene (6 bases). Trimming pared 2 bases from V and 2 bases from J, leaving 9 bases between. There are 14 residues in the CDR3. The germline V gene encodes CDR1 KGHSH and CDR2 LQKENI. For the CDR3, the DNA is TGTGCCAGCTCACCATTGGACAGTCAAGAGACCCAGTACTTC. Translation: CASSPLDSQETQYF.

The chain recombines TRBV2 with TRBJ1-2; D is perhaps TRBD1 (6 bases). V was shortened by 8 bases and J by 1 base, with 17 bases between the two germline ends. The germline gives CDR1 SNHLY, CDR2 FYNNEI. This CDR3 is built from 15 residues. CDR3 region: CASDLQGGGNYGYTF. The CDR3 DNA reads TGTGCCAGCGACCTACAGGGAGGCGGTAACTATGGCTACACCTTC.

The rearrangement uses TRBV29-1 and TRBJ2-7; the D gene could be TRBD1 or TRBD2 (5 bases each). This CDR3 contains 16 residues. Per germline, CDR1 SQVTM and CDR2 ANQGSEA. V was pared by 1 base and J by 3 bases, with 19 bases between. CDR3 loop: CSVEVPGPLRGYEQYF. CDR3 coding DNA: TGCAGCGTTGAAGTACCGGGACCCCTACGGGGCTACGAGCAGTACTTC.

The chain carries TRBV18 and TRBJ2-4; unclear D gene. The DNA end is more similar to TRBJ2-7, so the J call may be wrong. The CDR3 loop spans 15 amino acids. From germline, CDR1 is KGHSH and CDR2 LQKENI. The CDR3: CASSPLGGQAYEQYF. The CDR3 bases are TGTGCCAGCTCACCGCTCGGTGGGCAGGCCTACGAGCAGTACTTC.

This chain links TRBV11-2 with TRBJ2-1; D remains unclear. The CDR3 totals 15 residues. CDR1 and CDR2 from the germline V gene are SGHAT and FQNNGV. Trimming removed 5 bases from V and 12 bases from J, with 23 bases in between. CDR3 coding DNA: TGTGCCAGCAGCCCTCAGGACGGATTTTTCAACGGGCAGTTCTTC. Protein product: CASSPQDGFFNGQFF.

The gene calls are TRBV5-1 and TRBJ2-5, with 7 bases matching TRBD1. Matching the DNA end better, TRBJ2-7 makes the J call doubtful. The germline V gene encodes CDR1 SGHRS and CDR2 YFSETQ. CDR3 size: 14 residues. This CDR3 is CASSFTGDDYEQYF. The DNA for the CDR3 is TGCGCCAGCAGCTTTACAGGGGATGATTACGAGCAGTACTTC.

The chain has TRBV5-4 and TRBJ1-2, with 7 bases identical to TRBD1. The V segment lost 4 bases and the J segment 2 bases; nucleotides outside the gene matches: 5. CDR3 length: 14 residues. Per germline, CDR1 SGHNT and CDR2 YYREEE (reference sequence). CDR3 in amino acids: CASSAGQRNYGYTF. CDR3 coding DNA: TGTGCCAGCAGCGCGGGACAGAGAAACTATGGCTACACCTTC.

This clonotype was seen only a few times. The J gene is TRBJ2-1, the V gene TRBV6-5; 9 bases agree with TRBD1. The CDR3 has 14 amino acids. Trimming took 6 bases from V and 6 from J; bases not matched to a gene: 6. Germline loops: CDR1 MNHEY, CDR2 SVGAGI. In DNA form, the CDR3 reads TGTGCCAGCAGGACAGACAGGGGGTCCAATGAGCAGTTCTTC. Translation: CASRTDRGSNEQFF.

This clonotype was observed a few times. The chain joins TRBV5-1 to TRBJ2-1, with TRBD2 as a possible D gene (5 bases). Germline V gives CDR1 SGHRS, CDR2 YFSETQ. This CDR3 is 14 amino acids long. The V gene lost 2 bases and the J gene lost 4 bases, with 10 bases spanning the gap. CDR3 DNA: TGCGCCAGCAGCTTCTTGGGAGAGTACAATGAGCAGTTCTTC. It yields the protein CASSFLGEYNEQFF.

The chain couples TRBV5-6 to TRBJ2-2, with D maybe TRBD1 (6 bases). CDR1 SGHDT and CDR2 YYEEEE come from the germline V gene. Trimming took off 2 bases at V and 6 bases at J, with 14 bases between the two ends. CDR3 size: 15 residues. This chain's CDR3 is CASSLQQGVAGELFF. The CDR3 DNA reads as TGTGCCAGCAGCTTACAACAGGGCGTCGCCGGGGAGCTGTTTTTT. The full variable domain, rest sourced from reference TRBV5-6 and TRBJ2-2, is DAGVTQSPTHLIKTRGQQVTLRCSPKSGHDTVSWYQQALGQGPQFIFQYYEEEERQRGNFPDRFSGHQFPNYSSELNVNALLLGDSALYLCASSLQQGVAGELFFGEGSRLTVL.